The 9 T cell receptor beta chains reported below all come from one sample, sequenced in a study of T cell responses to AZD1222 COVID-19 vaccine. Assay used: immunoSEQ multiplex PCR; TCRdb lists only in-frame clones, some missing. Here the sample spans 150,000 to 200,000 clones, 90% to 95% being singletons. The sequencing used peripheral blood, collected 28 days after the second AZD1222 dose. All receptors derive from an adult who received the AZD1222 COVID-19 vaccine.

The chain carries TRBV7-8 and TRBJ1-5, with 8 nucleotides matching TRBD1. Per the germline V gene, CDR1 is SGHVS and CDR2 is FQNEAQ. The CDR3 consists of 16 residues. With 2 bases clipped from V and 4 bases from J, the junction kept 7 bases outside the gene matches. CDR3 region: CASSLTLWTGNQPQHF. In nucleotides, the CDR3 is TGTGCCAGCAGCTTAACGTTATGGACAGGGAATCAGCCCCAGCATTTT.

This CDR3 reads CASRPRVNTYEQYF. In DNA form, the CDR3 reads TGTGCCAGCAGGCCCAGGGTGAACACCTACGAGCAGTACTTC. The chain couples TRBV2 to TRBJ2-7; D is possibly TRBD1 (5 bases). Germline CDR1 reads SNHLY; CDR2 reads FYNNEI. The CDR3 runs to 14 residues. Trimming took off 6 bases at V and 2 bases at J, with 14 bases between the two ends.

V is TRBV27 and J is TRBJ2-7; TRBD2 matches 10 bases. Germline values: CDR1 MNHEY, CDR2 SMNVEV (reference sequence). This CDR3 comprises 16 residues. J was trimmed by 2 bases and V by 5 bases; bases with no gene match: 9. The CDR3 DNA follows: TGTGCCAGCAGTACTGCGTGGACTAGCGGACCCTACGAGCAGTACTTC. Residues: CASSTAWTSGPYEQYF.

In DNA, the CDR3 is TGTGCCAGTAAAGATACGGGAACAGGGGTTTCCTACGAGCAGTACTTC. Translation: CASKDTGTGVSYEQYF. The chain employs TRBV19 and TRBJ2-7, with TRBD1 matching 7 bases. Germline CDR1 LNHDA, CDR2 SQIVND (reference sequence). J lost 1 base, V lost 7 bases, and 13 bases had no gene match. The length of the CDR3 is 16 residues.

The genes are TRBV19 and TRBJ2-7, with 9 bases fitting TRBD1. Germline CDR1 LNHDA, CDR2 SQIVND (reference sequence). Trimming took 6 bases from V and 2 from J; bases not matched to a gene: 8. The CDR3 consists of 15 residues. Written as DNA, the CDR3 is TGTGCCAGTAGCATGGGACAGGGTGGGACCTACGAGCAGTACTTC. This gives the protein CASSMGQGGTYEQYF.

This chain connects TRBV28 to TRBJ1-5; D unclear. V was clipped by 8 bases and J by 11 bases, with 22 bases between them. CDR3 length: 14 residues. Germline V gene sequence: CDR1 MDHEN, CDR2 SYDVKM. CDR3 nucleotide sequence: TGTGCCAGCTCAAGCAGCAGTCCAAACCTGGCCCAGCATTTT. This gives the protein CASSSSSPNLAQHF.

This chain joins TRBV7-2 and TRBJ1-1; perhaps TRBD1 as D (5 bases). This CDR3 is 17 amino acids long. CDR1 and CDR2 from the germline V gene are SGHTA and FQGNSA. Trimming cost V 5 bases and J 0 bases, with 19 bases left between them. The CDR3 nucleotides read TGTGCCAGCAGCCCTGACCCGGGACGGAGCATGAACACTGAAGCTTTCTTT. Protein: CASSPDPGRSMNTEAFF.

The chain couples TRBV5-1 to TRBJ2-2, with 7 bases fitting TRBD1. Looked up from germline, CDR1 is SGHRS and CDR2 is YFSETQ. The CDR3 consists of 15 residues. Trimming at V came to 4 bases and at J to 2 bases, leaving 5 bases not matched to a gene. The CDR3 bases are TGCGCCAGCAGCCCCGGGACAGCTAACACCGGGGAGCTGTTTTTT. The encoded protein is CASSPGTANTGELFF.

CDR3 coding DNA: TGTGCCACTAGACGGACGCGGAGTGTAGAGACCCAGTACTTC. This gives the protein CATRRTRSVETQYF. J is TRBJ2-5 and V is TRBV15; D unclear. V lost 9 bases and J 4 bases, leaving 18 bases between the germline ends. The CDR3 is 14 residues long. Germline V gene sequence: CDR1 LNHNV, CDR2 YYDKDF (reference sequence).